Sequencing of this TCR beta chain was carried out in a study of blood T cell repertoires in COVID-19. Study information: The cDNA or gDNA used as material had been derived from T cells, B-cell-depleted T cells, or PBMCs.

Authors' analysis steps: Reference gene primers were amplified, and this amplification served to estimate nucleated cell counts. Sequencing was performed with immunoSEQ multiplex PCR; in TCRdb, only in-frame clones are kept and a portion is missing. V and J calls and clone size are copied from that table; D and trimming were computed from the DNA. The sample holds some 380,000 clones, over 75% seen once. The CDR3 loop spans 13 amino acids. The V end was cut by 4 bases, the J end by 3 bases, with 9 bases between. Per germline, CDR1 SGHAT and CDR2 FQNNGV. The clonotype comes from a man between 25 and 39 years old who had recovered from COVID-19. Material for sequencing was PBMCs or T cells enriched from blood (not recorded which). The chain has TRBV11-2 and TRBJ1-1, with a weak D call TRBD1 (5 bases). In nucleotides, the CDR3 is TGTGCCAGCAGCTCACAGGAATACACTGAAGCTTTCTTT. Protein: CASSSQEYTEAFF.